A selection of T cell receptor beta chains follows, all from one sample in a study of blood T cell repertoires in COVID-19. This table comes from immunoSEQ multiplex PCR, and its TCRdb copy is limited to in-frame clones, with some not included. This table has about 300,000 clones, 80% to 95% appearing once. The sample consisted of peripheral blood. Receptors were obtained from a woman aged 25 to 39 with COVID-19, enrolled during active disease. CDR3s include the opening cysteine and the closing phenylalanine or tryptophan. D genes are given only for firm matches. Clone size is not always given. Where it is, it says once, few, many or a class for expanded clones.

CDR3 DNA,CDR3 protein,V gene,clone size,D gene,J gene
TGCAGTGGGTGGGGCACCTATGGCTACACCTTC,CSGWGTYGYTF,TRBV20-1,NA,NA,TRBJ1-2
TGTGCCAGTAGTATCTCCGGGACAGCTCGGAACGAGCAGTACTTC,CASSISGTARNEQYF,TRBV19,NA,TRBD1,TRBJ2-7
TGCGCCAGCAGCTTGCCGGGACAGAACACTGAAGCTTTCTTT,CASSLPGQNTEAFF,TRBV5-1,NA,NA,TRBJ1-1
TGTGCCAGCAGTTTCTCGGACAGGGGGTTCTACGAGCAGTACTTC,CASSFSDRGFYEQYF,TRBV28,NA,TRBD1,TRBJ2-7
TGTGCCACCAGCAGCTACAGGGGGGATACGCAGTATTTT,CATSSYRGDTQYF,TRBV15,NA,TRBD1,TRBJ2-3
TGTGCCAGCAGCCCCGGGACAGGGGGTGAATACGAGCAGTACTTC,CASSPGTGGEYEQYF,TRBV28,NA,TRBD1,TRBJ2-7
TGTGCCAGCACCGACCCACTAGCGGGGGGCACAGATACGCAGTATTTT,CASTDPLAGGTDTQYF,TRBV25-1,NA,TRBD2,TRBJ2-3
TGTGCCAGCAGTCGTCAGATTGGGACAGGCCTCACCTACGAGCAGTACTTC,CASSRQIGTGLTYEQYF,TRBV6-6,NA,TRBD1,TRBJ2-7
TGTGCCAGCAGTTACTCCCGGGTCGGGGACTTACATGGCTACACCTTC,CASSYSRVGDLHGYTF,TRBV6-2/TRBV6-3,NA,NA,TRBJ1-2
TGTGCCAGCAGCCCAAACGGAGGCCCTAGCTCCTATAATTCACCCCTCCACTTT,CASSPNGGPSSYNSPLHF,TRBV3-1/TRBV3-2,few,NA,TRBJ1-6
TGCGCCAGCAGCCAAGCCCTGACGGGGGTCTACGAGCAGTACTTC,CASSQALTGVYEQYF,TRBV4-3,NA,NA,TRBJ2-7
TGTGCCTGGAGATACAGGGGGTTGGACACCGGGGAGCTGTTTTTT,CAWRYRGLDTGELFF,TRBV30,NA,TRBD1,TRBJ2-2
TGTGCCAGCAGCTTAGTAAGCCCGCCGTCTGGAAACACCATATATTTT,CASSLVSPPSGNTIYF,TRBV7-6,NA,NA,TRBJ1-3
TGTGCCAGCAGACAGACGCGGAGCCAAGAGACCCAGTACTTC,CASRQTRSQETQYF,TRBV19,NA,NA,TRBJ2-5
TGTGCCAGCTCCCGGGGACAGGGGAATTCACCCCTCCACTTT,CASSRGQGNSPLHF,TRBV18,NA,TRBD1,TRBJ1-6
TGTGCCAGCAGCTTAGCTGGACTAGCGGGATCCGGGGAGCTGTTTTTT,CASSLAGLAGSGELFF,TRBV7-6,NA,TRBD2,TRBJ2-2
TGCGCCAGCAGCTCCGGGGACATCAATCAGCCCCAGCATTTT,CASSSGDINQPQHF,TRBV5-1,NA,NA,TRBJ1-5
TGTGCCAGCAGTGAAAATACAGGAGAAGAGACCCAGTACTTC,CASSENTGEETQYF,TRBV6-1,NA,NA,TRBJ2-5
TGTGCCCGGGGGATCGCCTATAGGACAGGGAGAGACACTGAAGCTTTCTTT,CARGIAYRTGRDTEAFF,TRBV19,NA,TRBD1,TRBJ1-1
TGTGCCAGCAGTTTTCTTGGGGCCGGCACCGGGGAGCTGTTTTTT,CASSFLGAGTGELFF,TRBV28,NA,NA,TRBJ2-2